This TCR beta chain was identified in a study of T-cell reconstitution after alpha-beta-depleted transplantation in children (dated by TCRdb to about 2016). Notes on the research overall: Using TCR repertoire profiling, the study followed T-cell immune reconstitution in a quantitative way in children after TCRalphabeta/CD19-depleted allogeneic hematopoietic cell transplantation. The paper's findings and limits, for the study overall: The apparently early alphabetaT-cell count recovery about two months after transplant was reportedly dependent on only several hundred rapidly expanded clones derived from non-depleted graft cells. Hyperexpanded clone frequencies declined over subsequent months; after one year, T-cell counts and TCRbeta diversity were mostly attributed to newly produced T cells. In some patients, high TCRbeta diversity at day 60 was attributed to recipient T cells and intrathymic progenitors that had survived conditioning.

This sample's treatment or condition label indicates: allogeneic hematopoietic cell transplantation with graft depleted of TCRalphabeta T cells and CD19 B cells. TCRalphabeta/CD19-depleted allogeneic hematopoietic cell grafts were given to the transplant recipients, all of whom were children. This clonotype was recorded many times. Its target antigen remains unknown. Within one base of it there is no much larger clone, and no base qualities were kept. After removal of 4 bases from V and 10 bases from J, the junction retains 8 bases not matched to a gene. CDR1 and CDR2, per the germline V gene (reference sequence), are LGHDT and YNNKEL. The CDR3 numbers 15 residues from cysteine through phenylalanine. The read is trimmed to its CDR3 DNA, 45 bases read in frame from base 1. The library relied on PCR. The sequencer listed for this sample is Illumina HiSeq 2500. TCR library preparation used molecular barcoding, with unique molecular identifiers applied to normalize quantification of the TCRbeta repertoire. TCRdb reran the public reads through fastp at Q25 and MiXCR, keeping productive beta chains. Identical CDR3 proteins give one entry, which carries the most common genes and DNA. Within this sample are fewer than 350,000 distinct CDR3 sequences, with roughly a tenth of them counted one time only. Together, the top ten hold around 7.6% of the sample.

The sequenced sample was PBMCs, obtained before TCRalphabeta/CD19-depleted stem cell transplant. This TCR derives from a boy younger than two with acute myeloid leukemia, due to receive a stem cell transplant. The rearrangement combines TRBV3-1 with TRBJ1-6, and 9 bases in between align with TRBD1. The CDR3 is CASSPGTGRDSPLHF. The nucleotide sequence reads TGTGCCAGCAGCCCGGGGACAGGGCGAGACTCACCCCTCCACTTT.